These T cell receptor beta chains were read from a single sample in a study of blood T cell repertoires in COVID-19. Sequencing was performed with immunoSEQ multiplex PCR; in TCRdb, only in-frame clones are kept and a portion is missing. The data hold 75,000 to 90,000 clones, with roughly 80% observed a single time. The sequenced material came from peripheral blood. These receptors were taken from a man aged 55 to 70 with COVID-19, enrolled during active disease. Both conserved end residues are part of each CDR3. D genes are given only for firm matches. Where a row states a size, it is once, few, many or the class of an expanded clone; other rows omit it.

V: TRBV19; D: -; J: TRBJ2-1; size: -; CDR3: CASSPSVLNEQFF; DNA: TGTGCCAGTAGTCCTTCCGTCCTCAATGAGCAGTTCTTC
V: TRBV3-1/TRBV3-2; D: TRBD2; J: TRBJ2-3; size: -; CDR3: CASSQETGGPLF; DNA: TGTGCCAGCAGCCAAGAGACGGGGGGTCCCCTCTTT
V: TRBV7-2; D: TRBD1; J: TRBJ1-6; size: -; CDR3: CASSPRQGNSPLHF; DNA: TGTGCCAGCAGCCCCAGACAGGGAAATTCACCCCTCCACTTT
V: TRBV9; D: TRBD2; J: TRBJ2-7; size: -; CDR3: CASSVDGLAKYEQYF; DNA: TGTGCCAGCAGCGTCGACGGACTAGCGAAGTACGAGCAGTACTTC
V: TRBV12-3/TRBV12-4; D: -; J: TRBJ2-7; size: -; CDR3: CASSLTEYEQYF; DNA: TGTGCCAGCAGTTTAACTGAGTACGAGCAGTACTTC
V: TRBV15; D: -; J: TRBJ2-1; size: -; CDR3: CATSYALGTPYNEQFF; DNA: TGTGCCACCAGCTATGCCCTTGGGACACCTTACAATGAGCAGTTCTTC
V: TRBV7-9; D: TRBD1; J: TRBJ1-1; size: -; CDR3: CASSQGDTEAFF; DNA: TGTGCCAGCAGTCAGGGGGACACTGAAGCTTTCTTT
V: TRBV27; D: -; J: TRBJ2-7; size: -; CDR3: CASSLSGASSYEQYF; DNA: TGTGCCAGCAGTTTATCAGGGGCTAGCTCCTACGAGCAGTACTTC
V: TRBV5-6; D: TRBD1; J: TRBJ2-1; size: -; CDR3: CASSLGGTGTYNEQFF; DNA: TGTGCCAGCAGCTTAGGTGGGACAGGAACCTACAATGAGCAGTTCTTC
V: TRBV9; D: -; J: TRBJ2-7; size: -; CDR3: CASSDSRTYEQYF; DNA: TGTGCCAGCAGCGACAGCCGCACATACGAGCAGTACTTC
V: TRBV4-3; D: TRBD1; J: TRBJ2-2; size: -; CDR3: CASSQEQGAGELFF; DNA: TGCGCCAGCAGCCAAGAACAGGGGGCCGGGGAGCTGTTTTTT
V: TRBV7-3; D: -; J: TRBJ2-3; size: -; CDR3: CASSSHPGLDTDTQYF; DNA: TGTGCCAGCAGCTCGCACCCGGGACTTGACACAGATACGCAGTATTTT
V: TRBV6-5; D: TRBD1; J: TRBJ1-1; size: -; CDR3: CASSRTGGTEAFF; DNA: TGTGCCAGCAGTCGGACAGGGGGCACTGAAGCTTTCTTT
V: TRBV4-3; D: TRBD1; J: TRBJ2-7; size: many; CDR3: CASSPLPGQGAYEQYF; DNA: TGCGCCAGCAGCCCACTTCCGGGACAGGGGGCCTACGAGCAGTACTTC
V: TRBV7-7; D: TRBD1; J: TRBJ2-5; size: many; CDR3: CASSLSRGRGETQYF; DNA: TGTGCTAGCAGCTTGTCCAGGGGGCGCGGGGAGACCCAGTACTTC
V: TRBV5-1; D: -; J: TRBJ1-1; size: -; CDR3: CASSLGQLSTEAFF; DNA: TGCGCCAGCAGCCTCGGACAGCTGAGCACTGAAGCTTTCTTT
V: TRBV7-9; D: -; J: TRBJ1-2; size: -; CDR3: CASSANGRGYGYTF; DNA: TGTGCCAGCAGCGCGAACGGACGGGGCTATGGCTACACCTTC
V: TRBV20-1; D: TRBD1; J: TRBJ2-5; size: -; CDR3: CSARTGETQYF; DNA: TGCAGTGCAAGGACAGGGGAGACCCAGTACTTC
V: TRBV19; D: TRBD1; J: TRBJ1-5; size: once; CDR3: CASSGQGADQPQHF; DNA: TGTGCCAGTAGCGGACAGGGGGCCGATCAGCCCCAGCATTTT
V: TRBV7-2; D: TRBD2; J: TRBJ2-7; size: -; CDR3: CASSSGGTNHEQYF; DNA: TGTGCCAGCAGCTCTGGAGGGACTAACCACGAGCAGTACTTC
V: TRBV5-8; D: -; J: TRBJ1-4; size: few; CDR3: CASSSNRAEAEKLFF; DNA: TGTGCCAGCAGCTCCAACAGGGCTGAGGCTGAAAAACTGTTTTTT
V: TRBV2; D: -; J: TRBJ2-3; size: few; CDR3: CASGGPFTDTQYF; DNA: TGTGCCAGCGGAGGGCCTTTCACAGATACGCAGTATTTT
V: TRBV21-1; D: -; J: TRBJ2-7; size: -; CDR3: CASSGQHSHEQYF; DNA: TGTGCCAGCAGCGGGCAACACTCCCACGAGCAGTACTTC